This T cell receptor beta chain was observed in a study of blood T cell repertoires in COVID-19. Repertoires were generated with immunoSEQ multiplex PCR, while TCRdb's copy carries only in-frame clones and drops some. This sample has 350,000 to 400,000 clones, with about 90% found just once. Participants were aged roughly 18 to 100 years from 24 US areas. Recovery meant two consecutive negative NP/OP PCR tests, professional clearance, or resolved symptoms. This CDR3 comprises 12 residues. V was clipped by 3 bases and J by 12 bases, with 15 bases between them. Germline V CDR1 and CDR2: MNHEY, SVGAGI. V and J are TRBV6-5 and TRBJ2-7; D is ambiguous. The clonotype comes from a woman in her twenties or thirties who had recovered from COVID-19. Sequencing input: PBMCs or T cells enriched from blood (not recorded which). In nucleotides, the CDR3 is TGTGCCAGCAGTTATGAGATCGGTAGAAGGTACTTC. This codes for CASSYEIGRRYF.